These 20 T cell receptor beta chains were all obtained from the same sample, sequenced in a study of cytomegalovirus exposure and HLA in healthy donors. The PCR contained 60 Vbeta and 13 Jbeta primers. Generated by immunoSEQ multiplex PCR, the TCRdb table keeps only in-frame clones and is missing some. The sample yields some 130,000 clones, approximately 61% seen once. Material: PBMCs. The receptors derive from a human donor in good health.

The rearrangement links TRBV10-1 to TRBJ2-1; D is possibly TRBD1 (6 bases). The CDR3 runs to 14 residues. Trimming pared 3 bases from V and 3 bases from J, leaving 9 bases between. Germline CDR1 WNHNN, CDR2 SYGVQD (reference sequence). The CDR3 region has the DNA TGCGCCAGCAGTGAACAGGGTAACTACAATGAGCAGTTCTTC. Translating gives CASSEQGNYNEQFF.

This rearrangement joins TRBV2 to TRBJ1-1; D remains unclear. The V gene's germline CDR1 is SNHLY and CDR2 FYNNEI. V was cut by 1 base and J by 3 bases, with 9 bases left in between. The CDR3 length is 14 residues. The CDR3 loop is CASSEGRLYTEAFF. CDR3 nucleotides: TGTGCCAGCAGTGAAGGGAGGTTGTACACTGAAGCTTTCTTT.

This CDR3 reads CASSLGASGNTGELFF. CDR3 nucleotides: TGCGCCAGCAGCTTGGGGGCTAGCGGGAACACCGGGGAGCTGTTTTTT. The rearrangement uses TRBV5-1 and TRBJ2-2; the match to TRBD2 covers 7 bases. The CDR3 is 16 amino acids. Germline lookup yields CDR1 SGHRS and CDR2 YFSETQ. The V and J ends lost 0 bases and 1 base, in that order; junction bases with no gene match: 3.

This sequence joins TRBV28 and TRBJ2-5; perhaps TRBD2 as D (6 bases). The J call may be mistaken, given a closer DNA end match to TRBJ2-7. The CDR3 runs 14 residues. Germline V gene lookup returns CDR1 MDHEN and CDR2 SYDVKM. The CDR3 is CASSLRAGRYEQYF. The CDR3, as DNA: TGTGCCAGCAGCCTTAGGGCAGGGAGGTACGAGCAGTACTTC.

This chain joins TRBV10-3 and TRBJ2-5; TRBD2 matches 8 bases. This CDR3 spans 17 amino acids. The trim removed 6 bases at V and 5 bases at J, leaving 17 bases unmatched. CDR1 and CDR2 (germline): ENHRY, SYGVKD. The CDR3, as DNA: TGTGCCATCAGCTATGTAGCGGGGAATGCCCCAGGGGAGACCCAGTACTTC. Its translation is CAISYVAGNAPGETQYF.

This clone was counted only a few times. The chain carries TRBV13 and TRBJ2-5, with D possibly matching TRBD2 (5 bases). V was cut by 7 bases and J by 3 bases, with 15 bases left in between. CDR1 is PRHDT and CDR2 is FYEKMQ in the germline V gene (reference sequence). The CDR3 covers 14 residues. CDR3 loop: CASTYNVGEETQYF. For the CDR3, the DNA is TGTGCCAGCACCTACAATGTGGGAGAAGAGACCCAGTACTTC.

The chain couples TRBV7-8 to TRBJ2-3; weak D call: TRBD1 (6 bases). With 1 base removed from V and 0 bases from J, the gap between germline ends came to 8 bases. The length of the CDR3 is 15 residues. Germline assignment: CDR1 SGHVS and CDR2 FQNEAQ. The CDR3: CASSLEQGSTDTQYF. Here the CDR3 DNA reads TGTGCCAGCAGCTTAGAACAGGGTAGCACAGATACGCAGTATTTT. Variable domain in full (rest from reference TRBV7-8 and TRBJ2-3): GAGVSQSPRYKVAKRGQDVALRCDPISGHVSLFWYQQALGQGPEFLTYFQNEAQLDKSGLPSDRFFAERPEGSVSTLKIQRTQQEDSAVYLCASSLEQGSTDTQYFGPGTRLTVL.

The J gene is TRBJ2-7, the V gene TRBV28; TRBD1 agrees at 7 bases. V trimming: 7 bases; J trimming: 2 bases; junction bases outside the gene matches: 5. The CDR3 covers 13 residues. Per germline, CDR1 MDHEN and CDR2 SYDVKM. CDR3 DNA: TGTGCCAGCACCATAGGACAGGCCTACGAGCAGTACTTC. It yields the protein CASTIGQAYEQYF.

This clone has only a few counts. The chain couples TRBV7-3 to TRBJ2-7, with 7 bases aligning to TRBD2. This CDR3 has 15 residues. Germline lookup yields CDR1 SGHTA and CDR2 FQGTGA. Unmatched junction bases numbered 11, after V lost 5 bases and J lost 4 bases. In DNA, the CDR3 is TGTGCCAGCAGCCCCGCTGGCGGGAGTCCGTACGAGCAGTACTTC. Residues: CASSPAGGSPYEQYF.

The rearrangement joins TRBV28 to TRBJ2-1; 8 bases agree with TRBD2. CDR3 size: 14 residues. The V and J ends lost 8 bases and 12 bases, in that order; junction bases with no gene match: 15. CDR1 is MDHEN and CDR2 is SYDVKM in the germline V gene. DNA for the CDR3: TGTGCCAGCGTTGATCCAAGCGGGAGTGAGGGGCAGTTCTTC. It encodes CASVDPSGSEGQFF. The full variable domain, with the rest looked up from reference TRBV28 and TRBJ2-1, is DVKVTQSSRYLVKRTGEKVFLECVQDMDHENMFWYRQDPGLGLRLIYFSYDVKMKEKGDIPEGYSVSREKKERFSLILESASTNQTSMYLCASVDPSGSEGQFFGPGTRLTVL.

This chain's CDR3 is CASSPLDRGLEQYF. The CDR3, as DNA: TGTGCCAGCAGTCCCCTGGACAGGGGGCTAGAGCAGTACTTC. This rearrangement joins TRBV6-5 to TRBJ2-7; 11 nucleotides agree with TRBD1. The CDR3 is made up of 14 amino acids. With 5 bases clipped from V and 7 bases from J, the junction kept 7 bases outside the gene matches. Germline CDR1 is MNHEY and CDR2 is SVGAGI.

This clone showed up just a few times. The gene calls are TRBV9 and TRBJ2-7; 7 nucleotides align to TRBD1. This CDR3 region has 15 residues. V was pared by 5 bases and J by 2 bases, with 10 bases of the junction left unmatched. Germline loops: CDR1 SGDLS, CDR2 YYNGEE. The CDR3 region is CASSPEGGSPYEQYF. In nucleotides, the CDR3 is TGTGCCAGCAGTCCAGAAGGGGGCTCCCCCTACGAGCAGTACTTC.

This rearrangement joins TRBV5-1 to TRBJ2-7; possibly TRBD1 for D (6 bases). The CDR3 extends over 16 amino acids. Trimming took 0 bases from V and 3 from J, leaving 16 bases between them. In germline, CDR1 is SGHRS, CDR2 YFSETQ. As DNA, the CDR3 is TGCGCCAGCAGCTTGGGACAGGAGATAATTGACTACGAGCAGTACTTC. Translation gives CASSLGQEIIDYEQYF. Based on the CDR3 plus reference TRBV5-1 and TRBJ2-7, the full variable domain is KAGVTQTPRYLIKTRGQQVTLSCSPISGHRSVSWYQQTPGQGLQFLFEYFSETQRNKGNFPGRFSGRQFSNSRSEMNVSTLELGDSALYLCASSLGQEIIDYEQYFGPGTRLTVT.

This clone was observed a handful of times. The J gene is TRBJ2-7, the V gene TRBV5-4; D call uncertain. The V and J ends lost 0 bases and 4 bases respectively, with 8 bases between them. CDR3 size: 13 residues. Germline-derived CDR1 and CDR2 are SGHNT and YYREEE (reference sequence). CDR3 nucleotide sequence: TGTGCCAGCAGCTTGGGGCAGGATTACGAGCAGTACTTC. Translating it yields CASSLGQDYEQYF. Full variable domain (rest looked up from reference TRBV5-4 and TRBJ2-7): ETGVTQSPTHLIKTRGQQVTLRCSSQSGHNTVSWYQQALGQGPQFIFQYYREEENGRGNFPPRFSGLQFPNYSSELNVNALELDDSALYLCASSLGQDYEQYFGPGTRLTVT.

CDR3 in DNA: TGCGCCAGCAGCCAAGGCGGGGATGATTACTACGAGCAGTACTTC. It is translated as CASSQGGDDYYEQYF. J is TRBJ2-7 and V is TRBV4-1, with a tentative D call TRBD2 (6 bases). CDR3 length equals 15 residues. CDR1 and CDR2 from the germline V gene are MGHRA and YSYEKL. Trimming took 1 base from V and 3 from J, leaving 13 bases between them.

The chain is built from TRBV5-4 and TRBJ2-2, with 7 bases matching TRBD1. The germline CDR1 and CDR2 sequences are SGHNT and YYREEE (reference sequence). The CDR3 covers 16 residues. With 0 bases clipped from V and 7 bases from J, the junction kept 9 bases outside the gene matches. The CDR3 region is CASSLAVTGLVGELFF. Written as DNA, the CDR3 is TGTGCCAGCAGCTTGGCGGTGACAGGGCTTGTCGGGGAGCTGTTTTTT.

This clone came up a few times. The CDR3 region is CAGGQGGGQPQHF. CDR3 DNA: TGTGCCGGTGGACAGGGTGGTGGTCAGCCCCAGCATTTT. The chain carries TRBV6-1 and TRBJ1-5, with 8 bases fitting TRBD1. The CDR3 is made up of 13 amino acids. The germline CDR1 and CDR2 sequences are MNHNS and SASEGT. The V and J ends lost 11 bases and 6 bases, in that order; junction bases with no gene match: 9.

CDR3 sequence reads: CASSLTGVDTEAFF. The DNA for the CDR3 is TGCGCCAGCAGCTTGACAGGGGTCGACACTGAAGCTTTCTTT. V usage is TRBV5-1 and J usage is TRBJ1-1; 7 positions match TRBD1. The CDR3 totals 14 residues. Germline V lookup: CDR1 SGHRS, CDR2 YFSETQ. V shed 1 base and J 3 bases; nucleotides not matched to a gene: 3.

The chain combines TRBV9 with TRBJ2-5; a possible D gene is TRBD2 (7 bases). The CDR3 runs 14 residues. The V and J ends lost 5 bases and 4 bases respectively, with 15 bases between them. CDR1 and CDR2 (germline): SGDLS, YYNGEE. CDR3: CASSKRGGGETQYF. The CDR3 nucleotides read TGTGCCAGCAGTAAGAGGGGGGGCGGAGAGACCCAGTACTTC.

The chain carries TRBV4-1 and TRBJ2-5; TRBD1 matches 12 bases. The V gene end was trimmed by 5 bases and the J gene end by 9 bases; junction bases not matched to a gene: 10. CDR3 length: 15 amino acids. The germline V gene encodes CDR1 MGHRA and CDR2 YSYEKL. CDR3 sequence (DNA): TGCGCCAGCAGCAAAAGGGGACAGGGGGCGGGGGCCCAGTACTTC. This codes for CASSKRGQGAGAQYF.